Shown below are 17 T cell receptor beta chains from a single sample sequenced in a study of T cells after posttransplantation cyclophosphamide (dated by TCRdb to between 2015 and 2016). The library was prepared using the immunoSEQ multiplex PCR assay. What TCRdb holds here is the immuneACCESS table cut down to in-frame rearrangements. Part of the clones is not present; checked against another copy, under half of the missing clones reflect an unresolved V gene, and the others are unexplained. The sample yields about 15,000 clones; roughly 84% were counted once. Less than 5.5% of the sample is in the top ten clones. The control cohort consisted of ten or so patients who had myeloablative marrow transplants with methotrexate plus a calcineurin inhibitor and who were sampled 1 year after transplant. The sequences come from PBMCs, collected 371 days after allogeneic stem cell transplant with calcineurin inhibitor and methotrexate. The receptors come from a young adult male patient who received an allogeneic stem cell transplant from a related donor, was CMV-positive, and had no GVHD. Some T cells may derive from the graft donor when a transplant has been performed.

With regard to this clone: The junction differs from germline at one of its ends, possibly a read error. V is TRBV5-4 and J is TRBJ1-1, with D maybe TRBD1 (5 bases). There are 13 residues in the CDR3. In germline, CDR1 is SGHNT, CDR2 YYREEE (reference sequence). CDR3 residues: CASSQEGEIVAFF. CDR3 bases: TGCGCCAGCAGCCAAGAAGGGGAAATCGTCGCTTTCTTT.

The rearrangement joins TRBV5-1 to TRBJ2-3, with 10 bases identical to TRBD1. The V and J ends lost 4 bases and 1 base, in that order; junction bases with no gene match: 9. The CDR3 consists of 17 residues. Germline loops: CDR1 SGHRS, CDR2 YFSETQ. CDR3 loop: CASSAGTGVLGTDTQYF. In DNA, the CDR3 is TGCGCCAGCAGCGCCGGGACAGGGGTGCTCGGCACAGATACGCAGTATTTT.

The chain recombines TRBV28 with TRBJ2-6; D might be TRBD1 (5 bases). This CDR3 comprises 18 residues. Trimming took 1 base from V and 1 from J, leaving 14 bases between them. Per germline, CDR1 MDHEN and CDR2 SYDVKM. This CDR3 is CASSLSGIDVSGANVLTF. The CDR3 coding sequence is TGTGCCAGCAGTTTATCAGGGATAGATGTATCTGGGGCCAACGTCCTGACTTTC.

This sequence joins TRBV6-1 and TRBJ1-2; 7 bases line up with TRBD1. This CDR3 contains 14 residues. Germline V gene lookup returns CDR1 MNHNS and CDR2 SASEGT. The junction had 7 bases not matched to a gene; V was cut back by 5 bases and J by 4 bases. The CDR3 here is CASSYGDSLYGYTF. CDR3 in DNA: TGTGCCAGCAGTTATGGGGACAGTCTCTATGGCTACACCTTC.

The J gene is TRBJ2-7, the V gene TRBV9; 10 nucleotides line up with TRBD2. J lost 5 bases, V lost 0 bases, and 5 bases had no gene match. The CDR3 is made up of 15 amino acids. Germline V gene sequence: CDR1 SGDLS, CDR2 YYNGEE. The CDR3 DNA reads TGTGCCAGCAGCGTAGCAGCGGGAGGGCCCCACGAGCAGTACTTC. Encoded protein: CASSVAAGGPHEQYF.

The rearrangement joins TRBV7-2 to TRBJ2-7; 8 nucleotides match TRBD1. This CDR3 spans 15 amino acids. Germline-derived CDR1 and CDR2 are SGHTA and FQGNSA. V gave up 1 base and J gave up 4 bases; unmatched junction bases: 6. Written as DNA, the CDR3 is TGTGCCAGCAGCTTAGAAGGGACAGGCCGATACGAGCAGTACTTC. It yields the protein CASSLEGTGRYEQYF.

This chain's CDR3 is CASSYSGTGGQNGYTF. For the CDR3, the DNA is TGTGCCAGCAGTTACTCCGGGACAGGGGGCCAGAATGGCTACACCTTC. The rearrangement joins TRBV6-5 to TRBJ1-2, with 12 bases fitting TRBD1. J gave up 6 bases and V 0 bases, and 5 bases lay outside the gene matches. This CDR3 contains 16 residues. Germline assignment: CDR1 MNHEY and CDR2 SVGAGI.

The chain carries TRBV4-2 and TRBJ2-5; D is uncertain. Germline CDR1 LGHNA, CDR2 YNFKEQ. V lost 1 base to trimming and J lost 3 bases, with 18 bases between them. CDR3 length: 17 amino acids. The CDR3 loop reads CASSQGSGSSRKETQYF. The CDR3 nucleotides are TGTGCCAGCAGCCAAGGATCTGGAAGCAGCAGGAAAGAGACCCAGTACTTC.

The chain couples TRBV11-2 to TRBJ2-7; D is possibly TRBD2 (6 bases). The germline V gene encodes CDR1 SGHAT and CDR2 FQNNGV. The CDR3 is 15 residues long. V dropped 5 bases and J dropped 0 bases, with 14 bases sitting between them. The DNA for the CDR3 is TGTGCCAGCAGCCCACAGCGGGCCGTCTCCTACGAGCAGTACTTC. Amino acid sequence: CASSPQRAVSYEQYF.

The V call is TRBV28, the J call TRBJ1-2; 8 bases fit TRBD1. Germline V lookup: CDR1 MDHEN, CDR2 SYDVKM. V gave up 5 bases and J gave up 2 bases; unmatched junction bases: 7. The CDR3 has 15 residues. CDR3 sequence: CASSLDRERNYGYTF. The CDR3 nucleotides are TGTGCCAGCAGTCTGGACAGGGAGCGGAACTATGGCTACACCTTC.

A single count supports this clone. The chain employs TRBV9 and TRBJ2-5; D possibly corresponds to TRBD2 (5 bases). This CDR3 spans 17 amino acids. Trimming cost V 0 bases and J 5 bases, with 20 bases left between them. Germline loops: CDR1 SGDLS, CDR2 YYNGEE. The CDR3 DNA sequence: TGTGCCAGCAGCGTAGGGCCGGGCCCACTAGAGTACGAGACCCAGTACTTC. Translating it yields CASSVGPGPLEYETQYF.

In its sample, this clone is medium-sized (0.01 to 0.1%). The V gene is TRBV10-2, the J gene TRBJ1-1; no firm D call. CDR1 WSHSY and CDR2 SAAADI come from the germline V gene. The V end was cut by 8 bases, the J end by 8 bases, with 12 bases between. The CDR3 spans 11 residues. The CDR3 region has the DNA TGCGCCAGCCTGAGTGGGGAGGAAGCTTTCTTT. It encodes CASLSGEEAFF.

This sequence joins TRBV11-2 and TRBJ1-3, with D perhaps matching TRBD1 (5 bases). The CDR3 has 15 amino acids. Germline V gene data show CDR1 as SGHAT and CDR2 as FQNNGV. The ends were cut back, 0 bases at V and 4 bases at J, with 10 bases in the middle. The CDR3 DNA follows: TGTGCCAGCAGCTTAGAAGGGGACTCCGGAAACACCATATATTTT. It is translated as CASSLEGDSGNTIYF.

The genes are TRBV19 and TRBJ2-1; 12 nucleotides line up with TRBD2. CDR3 length equals 15 residues. CDR1 is LNHDA, CDR2 SQIVND, per germline (reference sequence). Trimming cost V 6 bases and J 9 bases; bases outside gene matches: 9. The CDR3 DNA is TGTGCCAGTAGCAGGACTAGCGGGACGGGCAGTGAGCAGTTCTTC. Amino acids: CASSRTSGTGSEQFF.

Concerning this clone: The junction does not match germline at one end; this may be a read error. The chain recombines TRBV11-2 with TRBJ2-1; 11 positions agree with TRBD2. Germline V gene data show CDR1 as SGHAT and CDR2 as FQNNGV. The CDR3 is made up of 16 amino acids. CDR3 in DNA: TGTGCCAGCAGCCGAACTAGCGGGAGCTCCTACAGTGAGCAGTTCTTC. The encoded protein is CASSRTSGSSYSEQFF.

This sequence joins TRBV27 and TRBJ1-1; TRBD1 matches at 8 bases. The J segment lost 1 base and the V segment lost 5 bases, leaving 3 bases of the junction unmatched. The CDR3 is made up of 14 amino acids. The germline V gene has CDR1 MNHEY and CDR2 SMNVEV (reference sequence). In nucleotides, the CDR3 is TGTGCCAGCAGTCCCGGACAGGGGAACACTGAAGCTTTCTTT. It specifies CASSPGQGNTEAFF.

The sample holds one count of this clone. This sequence joins TRBV6-6 and TRBJ2-3, with no clear D. The CDR3 length is 16 residues. V lost 0 bases and J lost 0, with 10 bases in between. Germline lookup yields CDR1 MNHNY and CDR2 SVGAGI (reference sequence). CDR3 sequence reads: CASSYSERTSTDTQYF. The CDR3, as DNA: TGTGCCAGCAGTTACTCGGAGCGTACTAGCACAGATACGCAGTATTTT.